These 19 T cell receptor beta chains originate from one sample sequenced in a study of CD8+CD57+ T cells in acquired aplastic anemia. Genomic DNA, the template, was used for profiling of the TCR beta VDJ and CDR3. One entry per CDR3 protein, called by TCRdb with MiXCR from the reads. The table lists about 160,000 distinct CDR3 sequences, around 40% of them singletons, with approximately 1% in the top ten. The sample consisted of sorted CD4+, CD8+, or CD8+CD57+ T cells (not recorded which) from PBMCs. These receptors were collected from a human donor in good health.

In regard to this clonotype: This may stem from a read error, because a much larger clone lies one nucleotide away. The J gene is TRBJ2-7, the V gene TRBV6-1; D call uncertain. Per germline, CDR1 MNHNS and CDR2 SASEGT. Deletions cut 6 bases from V and 3 bases from J, with 9 bases between. CDR3 length: 12 residues. The CDR3 coding sequence is TGTGCCAGCAGATTAGCTTTCTACGAGCAGTACTTC. Its translation is CASRLAFYEQYF.

This clonotype came up many times. CDR3 sequence: CSVEGIGGATEAFF. The CDR3 DNA is TGCAGCGTTGAGGGGATTGGAGGGGCCACTGAAGCTTTCTTT. V gene TRBV29-1 combines with J gene TRBJ1-1; the D gene is possibly TRBD1 (5 bases). V lost 3 bases and J lost 4, with 15 bases in between. The V gene's germline CDR1 is SQVTM and CDR2 ANQGSEA. The CDR3 contains 14 residues.

This clonotype was seen once. A much larger clone lies one base from this, so it may be a read error. The rearrangement joins TRBV12-3 or TRBV12-4 to TRBJ2-3; D remains ambiguous. This CDR3 is built from 14 residues. The V end was cut by 4 bases, the J end by 2 bases, with 10 bases between. CDR3 protein: CASSSWPFTDTQYF. The CDR3 coding sequence is TGTGCCAGCAGTTCCTGGCCCTTCACAGATACGCAGTATTTT.

This clonotype was seen repeatedly, ten times or more. This chain uses TRBV12-3 or TRBV12-4 with TRBJ1-3; possibly TRBD1 for D (5 bases). Trimming left V 5 bases short and J 5 bases short, with 13 bases between. CDR3 size: 14 residues. The CDR3 loop is CASSERWGRNTIYF. CDR3 DNA sequence: TGTGCCAGCAGTGAACGTTGGGGGAGAAACACCATATATTTT.

This clonotype turned up a few times. The chain's CDR3 is CASSTRTGGQPQHF. In DNA form, the CDR3 reads TGTGCCAGTAGTACGCGGACAGGGGGGCAGCCCCAGCATTTT. The rearrangement joins TRBV19 to TRBJ1-5; 10 nucleotides agree with TRBD1. This CDR3 contains 14 residues. Per the germline V gene, CDR1 is LNHDA and CDR2 is SQIVND (reference sequence). The J segment lost 7 bases and the V segment lost 4 bases, leaving 4 bases of the junction unmatched.

This clonotype was counted many times. The chain combines TRBV5-1 with TRBJ1-1; tentatively, D is TRBD1 (6 bases). The germline V gene has CDR1 SGHRS and CDR2 YFSETQ. Trimming cost V 4 bases and J 2 bases, with 12 bases left between them. This CDR3 is 14 amino acids long. Here the CDR3 reads CASSTGTVNTEAFF. The CDR3 region has the DNA TGCGCCAGCAGCACAGGGACGGTAAACACTGAAGCTTTCTTT. The full variable domain, with the rest looked up from reference TRBV5-1 and TRBJ1-1, is KAGVTQTPRYLIKTRGQQVTLSCSPISGHRSVSWYQQTPGQGLQFLFEYFSETQRNKGNFPGRFSGRQFSNSRSEMNVSTLELGDSALYLCASSTGTVNTEAFFGQGTRLTVV.

This chain joins TRBV10-3 and TRBJ1-4; D is uncertain. CDR3 length: 14 residues. CDR1 ENHRY and CDR2 SYGVKD come from the germline V gene. With 10 bases removed from V and 0 bases from J, the gap between germline ends came to 12 bases. In DNA form, the CDR3 reads TGTGCCAGCAAAACCGGCGCAACTAATGAAAAACTGTTTTTT. Translated: CASKTGATNEKLFF.

This clonotype was seen repeatedly, ten times or more. The V call is TRBV11-3, the J call TRBJ2-2; D remains unclear. Germline-derived CDR1 and CDR2 are SGHNT and YENEEA. This CDR3 is built from 12 residues. V lost 1 base and J lost 6, with 3 bases in between. Here the CDR3 DNA reads TGTGCCAGCAGCTTAGCGGCCGGGGAGCTGTTTTTT. Translating it yields CASSLAAGELFF.

This clonotype is categorized as medium-sized (0.01 to 0.1%). V is TRBV15 and J is TRBJ2-7; D is unclear. This CDR3 spans 12 amino acids. Germline assignment: CDR1 LNHNV and CDR2 YYDKDF (reference sequence). Trimming left V 1 base short and J 9 bases short, with 10 bases between. For the CDR3, the DNA is TGTGCCACCAGCAGAGTAGACTCGCTGCAGTACTTC. Amino acid sequence: CATSRVDSLQYF. Full variable domain (missing parts from reference TRBV15 and TRBJ2-7): DAMVIQNPRYQVTQFGKPVTLSCSQTLNHNVMYWYQQKSSQAPKLLFHYYDKDFNNEADTPDNFQSRRPNTSFCFLDIRSPGLGDTAMYLCATSRVDSLQYFGPGTRLTVT.

Concerning this clonotype itself: The final CDR3 position lacks the conserved phenylalanine or tryptophan, pointing to a likely read error. The V gene is TRBV24-1, the J gene TRBJ2-5, with D perhaps matching TRBD2 (6 bases). From germline, CDR1 is KGHDR and CDR2 SFDVKD. V was shortened by 5 bases and J by 4 bases, with 10 bases between the two germline ends. The CDR3 runs 13 residues. CDR3 amino acids: CATSGGVGETQYL. In DNA, the CDR3 is TGTGCCACCAGTGGCGGGGTAGGAGAGACCCAGTACCTC.

The J gene is TRBJ2-1, the V gene TRBV2; weak D call: TRBD1 (8 bases). Germline loops: CDR1 SNHLY, CDR2 FYNNEI. CDR3 length equals 15 residues. V was clipped by 4 bases and J by 4 bases, with 14 bases between them. The CDR3 DNA reads TGTGCCAGCAGTGTAGGACAGGGAGGGTACAATGAGCAGTTCTTC. Protein sequence: CASSVGQGGYNEQFF.

As concerns this clonotype: Possible read error: a much larger clone is one base away. CDR3 sequence: CASSLQLQVNTDAFF. The DNA for the CDR3 is TGTGCCAGCAGCTTACAATTACAGGTAAACACTGATGCTTTCTTT. The chain carries TRBV11-2 and TRBJ1-1; D possibly corresponds to TRBD1 (5 bases). Germline lookup yields CDR1 SGHAT and CDR2 FQNNGV. CDR3 length equals 15 residues.

This clonotype was detected many times. The chain is built from TRBV7-8 and TRBJ1-2; 7 bases fit TRBD1. From germline, CDR1 is SGHVS and CDR2 FQNEAQ. Trimming cost V 1 base and J 11 bases; bases outside gene matches: 7. The CDR3 runs 13 residues. The CDR3 is CASSLDSPRGYTF. Here the CDR3 DNA reads TGTGCCAGCAGCTTAGATTCGCCCAGGGGGTACACCTTC.

This clonotype appeared a few times. The J gene is TRBJ2-4, the V gene TRBV12-3 or TRBV12-4; no clear D gene. Trimming cost V 3 bases and J 3 bases, with 6 bases left between them. The CDR3 covers 13 residues. CDR3 loop: CASSFLDKNIQYF. In DNA form, the CDR3 reads TGTGCCAGCAGTTTCTTGGACAAAAACATTCAGTACTTC.

With regard to this clonotype: One end of the junction fails to match germline, which may point to a read error. The rearrangement links TRBV20-1 to TRBJ1-5, with D possibly TRBD1 on 5 matching bases. Germline-derived CDR1 and CDR2 are DFQATT and SNEGSKA (reference sequence). This CDR3 has 13 amino acids. This CDR3 reads CSAQGNSNQPPHF. DNA of the CDR3: TGCAGTGCGCAGGGAAATAGTAATCAGCCCCCGCATTTT.

The rearrangement joins TRBV19 to TRBJ1-1; TRBD1 agrees at 9 bases. In germline, CDR1 is LNHDA, CDR2 SQIVND (reference sequence). This CDR3 comprises 14 residues. Unmatched junction bases numbered 18, after V lost 8 bases and J lost 14 bases. The CDR3 bases are TGTGCCAGTGTCGAAGTCCCGGGACAGGGACAGACCTTCTTT. It encodes CASVEVPGQGQTFF.

The sample holds many counts of this clonotype. The CDR3 DNA follows: TGCAGTGCCCTTGGGGACAGAAATCAGCCCCAGCATTTT. Translating it yields CSALGDRNQPQHF. The chain is built from TRBV20-1 and TRBJ1-5; TRBD1 matches 7 bases. This CDR3 spans 13 amino acids. The germline V gene encodes CDR1 DFQATT and CDR2 SNEGSKA (reference sequence). With 6 bases clipped from V and 4 bases from J, the junction kept 6 bases outside the gene matches.

This sequence joins TRBV7-7 and TRBJ1-2; 10 nucleotides match TRBD1. Germline trimming cut 5 bases from V and 7 bases from J; bases unmatched to any gene: 7. In germline, CDR1 is SSHAT, CDR2 FNYEAQ (reference sequence). The CDR3 totals 14 residues. CDR3 sequence reads: CASSPPTGGGGYTF. CDR3 in DNA: TGTGCCAGCAGCCCCCCGACAGGGGGCGGTGGCTACACCTTC.

The chain is built from TRBV10-3 and TRBJ2-7, with 7 bases aligning to TRBD2. In germline, CDR1 is ENHRY, CDR2 SYGVKD. After removal of 0 bases from V and 6 bases from J, the junction contained 5 bases not matched to a gene. The CDR3 loop spans 14 amino acids. The CDR3, as DNA: TGTGCCATCAGTGAGTCTACTAGCGTATGCGAGCAGTACTTC. Protein product: CAISESTSVCEQYF.